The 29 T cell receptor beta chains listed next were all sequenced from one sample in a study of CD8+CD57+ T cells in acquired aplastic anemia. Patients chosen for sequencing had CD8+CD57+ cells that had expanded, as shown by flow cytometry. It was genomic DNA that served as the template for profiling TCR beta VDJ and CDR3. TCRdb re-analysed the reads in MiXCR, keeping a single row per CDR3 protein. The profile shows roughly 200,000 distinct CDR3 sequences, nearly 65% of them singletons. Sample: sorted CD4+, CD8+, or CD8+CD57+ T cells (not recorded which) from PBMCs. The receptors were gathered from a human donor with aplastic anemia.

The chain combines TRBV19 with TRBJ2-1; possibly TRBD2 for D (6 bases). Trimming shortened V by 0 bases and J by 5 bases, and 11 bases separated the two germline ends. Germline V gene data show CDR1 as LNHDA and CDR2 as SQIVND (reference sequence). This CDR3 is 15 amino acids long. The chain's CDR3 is CASSIDWGLNNEQFF. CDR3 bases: TGTGCCAGTAGTATAGATTGGGGACTCAACAATGAGCAGTTCTTC.

CDR3 bases: TGTGCCAGTAGTTCCCCGGGGGCAAGGGATACGCAGTATTTT. It translates to CASSSPGARDTQYF. This sequence joins TRBV19 and TRBJ2-3, with D perhaps being TRBD1 or TRBD2 (6 bases each). Trimming removed 5 bases at V and 6 bases at J, with 15 bases between. Germline V gene lookup returns CDR1 LNHDA and CDR2 SQIVND (reference sequence). CDR3 length equals 14 residues.

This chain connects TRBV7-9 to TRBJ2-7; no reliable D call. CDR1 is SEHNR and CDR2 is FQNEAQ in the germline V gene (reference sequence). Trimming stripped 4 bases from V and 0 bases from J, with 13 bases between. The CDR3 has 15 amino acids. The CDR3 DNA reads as TGTGCCAGCAGCTCTTACGGCCCTGACTCCTACGAGCAGTACTTC. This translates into CASSSYGPDSYEQYF.

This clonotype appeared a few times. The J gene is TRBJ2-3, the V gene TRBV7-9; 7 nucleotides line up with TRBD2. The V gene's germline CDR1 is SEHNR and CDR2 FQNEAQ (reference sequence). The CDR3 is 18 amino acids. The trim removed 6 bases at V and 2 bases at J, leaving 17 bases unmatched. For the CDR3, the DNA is TGTGCCAGCAGTGACGGCGGGGCGGGGGAGCCCTTCACAGATACGCAGTATTTT. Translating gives CASSDGGAGEPFTDTQYF.

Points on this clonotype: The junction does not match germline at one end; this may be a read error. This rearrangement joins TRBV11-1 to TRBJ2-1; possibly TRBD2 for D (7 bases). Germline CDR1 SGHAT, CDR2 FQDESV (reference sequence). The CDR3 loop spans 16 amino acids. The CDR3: CASSLGGRGLYNEQFF. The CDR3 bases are TGCGCCAGCAGCTTGGGAGGCAGGGGACTATACAATGAGCAGTTCTTC.

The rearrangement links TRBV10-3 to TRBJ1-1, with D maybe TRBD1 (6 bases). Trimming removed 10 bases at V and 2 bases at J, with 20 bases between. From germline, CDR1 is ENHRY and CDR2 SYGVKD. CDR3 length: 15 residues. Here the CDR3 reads CASTRKGGGNTEAFF. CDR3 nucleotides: TGTGCCAGCACCCGCAAGGGAGGGGGAAACACTGAAGCTTTCTTT.

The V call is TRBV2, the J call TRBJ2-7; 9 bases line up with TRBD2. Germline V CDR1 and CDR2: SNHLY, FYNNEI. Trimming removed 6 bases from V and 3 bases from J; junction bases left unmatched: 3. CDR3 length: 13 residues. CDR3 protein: CASSAGGIYEQYF. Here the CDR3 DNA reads TGTGCCAGCAGCGCGGGGGGGATCTACGAGCAGTACTTC.

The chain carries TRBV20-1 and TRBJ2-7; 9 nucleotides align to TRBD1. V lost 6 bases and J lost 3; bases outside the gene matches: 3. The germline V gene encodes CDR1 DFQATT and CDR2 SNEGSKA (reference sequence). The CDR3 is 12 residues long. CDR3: CSATTGGYEQYF. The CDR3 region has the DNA TGCAGTGCAACGACAGGGGGCTACGAGCAGTACTTC.

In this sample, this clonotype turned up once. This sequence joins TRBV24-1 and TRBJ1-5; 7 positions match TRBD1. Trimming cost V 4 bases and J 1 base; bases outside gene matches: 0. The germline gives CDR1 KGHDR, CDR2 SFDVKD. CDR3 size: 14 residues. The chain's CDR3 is CATSEGQSNQPQHF. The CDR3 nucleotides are TGTGCCACCAGTGAGGGACAGAGCAATCAGCCCCAGCATTTT.

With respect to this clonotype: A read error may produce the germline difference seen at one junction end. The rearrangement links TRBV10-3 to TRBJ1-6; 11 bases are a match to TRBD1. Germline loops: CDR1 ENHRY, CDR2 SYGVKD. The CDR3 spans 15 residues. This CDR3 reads CAISESGQGAAPFSF. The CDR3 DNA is TGTGCCATCAGTGAGTCCGGACAGGGGGCAGCCCCCTTTTCATTT.

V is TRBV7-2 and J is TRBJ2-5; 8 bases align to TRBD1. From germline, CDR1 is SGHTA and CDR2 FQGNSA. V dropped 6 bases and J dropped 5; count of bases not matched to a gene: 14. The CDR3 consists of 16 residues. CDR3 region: CASRPTTDRAEETQYF. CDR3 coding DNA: TGTGCCAGCAGGCCTACAACGGACAGGGCGGAGGAGACCCAGTACTTC.

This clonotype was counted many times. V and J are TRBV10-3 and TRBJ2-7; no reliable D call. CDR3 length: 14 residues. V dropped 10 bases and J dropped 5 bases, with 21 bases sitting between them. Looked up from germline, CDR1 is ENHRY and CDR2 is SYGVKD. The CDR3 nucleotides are TGTGCCACAGTTACCGGGCCGCGCGGAGACGAGCAGTACTTC. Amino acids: CATVTGPRGDEQYF.

CDR3 protein: CASSSPQMGPHSPLHF. The DNA of the CDR3 is TGTGCCAGCAGCTCCCCTCAAATGGGACCCCATTCACCCCTCCACTTT. J is TRBJ1-6 and V is TRBV7-9; tentative D call: TRBD1 (5 bases). The CDR3 is 16 amino acids. Between the trimmed V and J ends, which lost 4 bases and 8 bases, there was a span of 18 bases. The germline V gene encodes CDR1 SEHNR and CDR2 FQNEAQ (reference sequence).

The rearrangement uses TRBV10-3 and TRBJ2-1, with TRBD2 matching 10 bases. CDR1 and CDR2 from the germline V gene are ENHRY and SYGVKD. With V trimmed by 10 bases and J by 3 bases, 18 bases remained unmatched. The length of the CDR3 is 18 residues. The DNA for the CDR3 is TGTGCCACACGGCAACTAGCGGGGAAACCTACCAACTACAATGAGCAGTTCTTC. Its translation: CATRQLAGKPTNYNEQFF.

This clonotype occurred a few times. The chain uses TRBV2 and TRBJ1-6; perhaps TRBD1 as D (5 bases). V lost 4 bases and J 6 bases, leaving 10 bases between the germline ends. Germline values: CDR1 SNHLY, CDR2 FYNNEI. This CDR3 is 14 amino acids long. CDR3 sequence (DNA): TGTGCCAGCAGTGGCCGGGGGGGTAATTCACCCCTCCACTTT. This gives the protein CASSGRGGNSPLHF.

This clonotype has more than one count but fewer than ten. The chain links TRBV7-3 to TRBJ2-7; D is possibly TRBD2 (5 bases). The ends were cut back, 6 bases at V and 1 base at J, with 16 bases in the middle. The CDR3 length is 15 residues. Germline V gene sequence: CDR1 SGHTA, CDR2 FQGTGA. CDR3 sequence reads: CASSDPGFGSYEQYF. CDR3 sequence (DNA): TGTGCCAGCAGTGACCCGGGGTTCGGATCCTACGAGCAGTACTTC.

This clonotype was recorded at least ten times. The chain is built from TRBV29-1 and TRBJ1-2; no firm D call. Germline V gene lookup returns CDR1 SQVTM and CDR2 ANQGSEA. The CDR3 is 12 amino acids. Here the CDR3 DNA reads TGCAGGCCCCCGGCAAACTCCGGCGGCTACACCTTC. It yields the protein CRPPANSGGYTF.

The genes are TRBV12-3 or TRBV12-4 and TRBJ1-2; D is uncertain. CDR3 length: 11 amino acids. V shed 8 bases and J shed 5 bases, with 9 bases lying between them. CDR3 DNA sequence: TGTGCCAGCTCAATGGAGTATGGCTACACCTTC. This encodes CASSMEYGYTF.

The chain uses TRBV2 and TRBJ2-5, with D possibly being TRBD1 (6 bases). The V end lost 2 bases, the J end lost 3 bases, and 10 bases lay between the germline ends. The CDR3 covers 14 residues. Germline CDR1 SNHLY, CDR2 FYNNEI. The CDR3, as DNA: TGTGCCAGCAGTGAATTTCGGACAGAAGAGACCCAGTACTTC. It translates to CASSEFRTEETQYF.

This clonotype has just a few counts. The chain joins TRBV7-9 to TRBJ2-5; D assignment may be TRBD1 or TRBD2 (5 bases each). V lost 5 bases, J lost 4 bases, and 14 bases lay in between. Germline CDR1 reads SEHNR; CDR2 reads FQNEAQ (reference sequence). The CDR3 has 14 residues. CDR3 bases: TGTGCCAGCAGCGTCGCGACTGGGGGAGAGACCCAGTACTTC. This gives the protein CASSVATGGETQYF.

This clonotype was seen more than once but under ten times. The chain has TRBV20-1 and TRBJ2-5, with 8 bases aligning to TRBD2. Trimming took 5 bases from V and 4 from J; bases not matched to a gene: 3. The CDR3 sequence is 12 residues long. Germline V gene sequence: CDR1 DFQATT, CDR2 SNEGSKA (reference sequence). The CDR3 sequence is CSAVTSGETQYF. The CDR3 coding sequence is TGCAGTGCTGTAACTAGCGGAGAGACCCAGTACTTC.

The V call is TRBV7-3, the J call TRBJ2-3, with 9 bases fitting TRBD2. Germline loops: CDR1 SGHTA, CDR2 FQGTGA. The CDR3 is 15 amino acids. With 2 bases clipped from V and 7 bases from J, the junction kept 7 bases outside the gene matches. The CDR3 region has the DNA TGTGCCAGCAGCTTATTCGGCGGGGGGGTGAATACGCAGTATTTT. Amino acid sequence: CASSLFGGGVNTQYF.

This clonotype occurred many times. CDR3 sequence reads: CASSYLAGANEQFF. The CDR3 DNA follows: TGTGCCAGCAGCTACCTAGCGGGGGCTAATGAGCAGTTCTTC. The rearrangement links TRBV7-9 to TRBJ2-1; 10 bases fit TRBD2. Germline assignment: CDR1 SEHNR and CDR2 FQNEAQ (reference sequence). Germline trimming cut 4 bases from V and 7 bases from J; bases unmatched to any gene: 4. The CDR3 is 14 residues long.

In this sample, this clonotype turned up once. The CDR3 spells CASSYQGSYEQYF. CDR3 DNA sequence: TGTGCCAGCAGTTATCAGGGGTCCTACGAGCAGTACTTC. The chain couples TRBV2 to TRBJ2-7, with D possibly being TRBD1 (6 bases). The V gene lost 5 bases and the J gene lost 1 base, with 9 bases spanning the gap. The CDR3 contains 13 residues. CDR1 and CDR2 from the germline V gene are SNHLY and FYNNEI.

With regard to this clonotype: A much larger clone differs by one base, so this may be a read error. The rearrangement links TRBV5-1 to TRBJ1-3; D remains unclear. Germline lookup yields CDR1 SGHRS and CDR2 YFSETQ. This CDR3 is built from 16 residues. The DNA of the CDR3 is TGCGCCAGCAGCCTATCCGGAGGCAACTCTGGAAACGCCATATATTTT. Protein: CASSLSGGNSGNAIYF.

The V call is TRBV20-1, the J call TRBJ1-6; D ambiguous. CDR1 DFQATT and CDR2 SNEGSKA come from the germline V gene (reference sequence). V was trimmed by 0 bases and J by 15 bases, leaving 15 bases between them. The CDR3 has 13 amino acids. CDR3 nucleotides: TGCAGTGCTAGAGATCTACCCGAAACTCTCCTCCACTTT. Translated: CSARDLPETLLHF.

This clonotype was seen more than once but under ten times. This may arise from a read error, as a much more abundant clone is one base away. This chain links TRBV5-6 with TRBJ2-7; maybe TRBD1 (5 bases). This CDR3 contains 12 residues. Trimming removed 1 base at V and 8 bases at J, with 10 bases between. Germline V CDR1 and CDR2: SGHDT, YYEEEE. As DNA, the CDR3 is TGTGCCAGCAGCTTGTATATGGACAAGCAGTACTTC. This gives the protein CASSLYMDKQYF.

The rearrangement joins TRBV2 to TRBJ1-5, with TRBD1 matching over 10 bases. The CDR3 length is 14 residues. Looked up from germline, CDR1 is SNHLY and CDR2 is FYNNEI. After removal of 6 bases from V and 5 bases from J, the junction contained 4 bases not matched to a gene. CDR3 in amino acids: CASRGQGRDQPQHF. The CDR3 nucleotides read TGTGCCAGCAGGGGACAGGGGAGGGATCAGCCCCAGCATTTT.

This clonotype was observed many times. The CDR3 DNA follows: TGCAGCGTTGAGGTCGGGAACACTGAAGCTTTCTTT. Its translation is CSVEVGNTEAFF. The chain couples TRBV29-1 to TRBJ1-1; D is ambiguous. CDR1 SQVTM and CDR2 ANQGSEA come from the germline V gene. V was cut by 3 bases and J by 1 base, with 6 bases left in between. This CDR3 region has 12 residues.